This T cell receptor (beta chain) was captured in a study of T-cell memory formation after mild COVID-19. Overall study context: Across donors, TCR clusters were largely donor specific. Study findings and constraints: The authors did not confirm SARS-CoV-2 specificity of second-wave clones peaking day 37.

Trimming removed 4 bases at V and 3 bases at J, with 8 bases between. Germline CDR1 reads SNHLY; CDR2 reads FYNNEI. The CDR3 sequence is 13 residues long. This clonotype came up a few times. Its antigen is unidentified. 5'RACE primed at constant segments yielded TCR alpha and TCR beta cDNA libraries bearing sample barcodes and UMIs. TCRdb analysed the 5' RACE reads with MiXCR anew, one entry per CDR3 protein. The sample consists of 92,000 or so distinct CDR3 sequences, about 12% of them appearing once. The clonotype originates from an adult woman who had mild COVID-19 (a few samples of this study predate the infection). Cell type and time point are not known. The chain carries TRBV2 and TRBJ2-3; D perhaps matches TRBD2 (5 bases). The sequenced sample consisted of PBMCs or a T cell subset sorted from them (not recorded which). The CDR3 coding sequence is TGTGCCAGCAGTGGAGGGCCAACAGATACGCAGTATTTT. Protein product: CASSGGPTDTQYF.